This T cell receptor (beta chain) emerged from a study of T cell responses to AZD1222 COVID-19 vaccine. Points from the study as a whole: Two AZD1222 administrations were followed by greater Spike-specific TCR breadth and depth. Just a handful of people given AZD1222 tested seropositive at baseline.

The J segment lost 1 base and the V segment lost 2 bases, leaving 7 bases of the junction unmatched. This CDR3 comprises 16 residues. Per germline, CDR1 MNHNY and CDR2 SVGAGI (reference sequence). Method: immunoSEQ multiplex PCR; TCRdb's copy keeps in-frame clones and lacks some. The sample contains some 200,000 clones, more than 80% of which appear only once. Worth noting for this clone: Its antigen is unknown.

The rearrangement uses TRBV6-6 and TRBJ1-2, with 7 bases identical to TRBD1. The clonotype comes from an adult in good health. Sequencing used peripheral blood, obtained on day 0 of AZD1222 vaccination. The CDR3 loop reads CASSYPVGQDNYGYTF. DNA of the CDR3: TGTGCCAGCAGTTACCCGGTCGGACAGGATAACTATGGCTACACCTTC.